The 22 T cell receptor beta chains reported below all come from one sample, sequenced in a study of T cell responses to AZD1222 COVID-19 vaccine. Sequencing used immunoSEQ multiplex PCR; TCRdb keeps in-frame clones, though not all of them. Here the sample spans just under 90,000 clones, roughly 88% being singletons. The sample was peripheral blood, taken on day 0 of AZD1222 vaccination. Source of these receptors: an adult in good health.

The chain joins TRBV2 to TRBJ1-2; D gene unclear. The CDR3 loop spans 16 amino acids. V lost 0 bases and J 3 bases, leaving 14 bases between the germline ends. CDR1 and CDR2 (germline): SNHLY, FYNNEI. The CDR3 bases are TGTGCCAGCAGTGAAGCGCTCGGGCAGCCGTACTATGGCTACACCTTC. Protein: CASSEALGQPYYGYTF.

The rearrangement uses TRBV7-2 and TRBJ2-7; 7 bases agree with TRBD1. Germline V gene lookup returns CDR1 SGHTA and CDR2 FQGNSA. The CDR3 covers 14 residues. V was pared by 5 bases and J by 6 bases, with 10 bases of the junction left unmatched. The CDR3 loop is CASSTRTGSSEQYF. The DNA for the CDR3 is TGTGCCAGCAGCACGAGGACAGGTTCGAGCGAGCAGTACTTC.

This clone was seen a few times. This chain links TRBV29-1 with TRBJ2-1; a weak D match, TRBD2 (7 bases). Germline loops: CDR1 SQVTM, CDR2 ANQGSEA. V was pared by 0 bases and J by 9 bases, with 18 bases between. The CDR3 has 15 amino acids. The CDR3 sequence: CSVEDPKGGSGEQFF. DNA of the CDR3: TGCAGCGTTGAAGATCCGAAGGGGGGGAGTGGTGAGCAGTTCTTC.

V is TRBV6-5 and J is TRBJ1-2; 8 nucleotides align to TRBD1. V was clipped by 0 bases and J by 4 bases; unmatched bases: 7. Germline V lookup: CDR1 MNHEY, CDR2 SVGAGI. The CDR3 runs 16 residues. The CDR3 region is CASSYSRQGWAYGYTF. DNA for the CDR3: TGTGCCAGCAGTTACTCCCGACAGGGGTGGGCCTATGGCTACACCTTC.

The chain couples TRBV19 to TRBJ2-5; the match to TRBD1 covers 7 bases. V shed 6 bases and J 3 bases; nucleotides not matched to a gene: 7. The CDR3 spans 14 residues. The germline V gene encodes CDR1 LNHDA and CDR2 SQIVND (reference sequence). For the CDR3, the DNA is TGTGCCAGTAGCCACCACAGGGGTAAAGAGACCCAGTACTTC. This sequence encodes CASSHHRGKETQYF.

The CDR3 region is CAISETSGSYNEQFF. The CDR3 region has the DNA TGTGCCATCAGTGAGACTAGCGGGAGTTACAATGAGCAGTTCTTC. The rearrangement joins TRBV10-3 to TRBJ2-1, with 11 nucleotides matching TRBD2. In germline, CDR1 is ENHRY, CDR2 SYGVKD. The trim removed 2 bases at V and 4 bases at J, leaving 1 base unmatched. The CDR3 has 15 residues.

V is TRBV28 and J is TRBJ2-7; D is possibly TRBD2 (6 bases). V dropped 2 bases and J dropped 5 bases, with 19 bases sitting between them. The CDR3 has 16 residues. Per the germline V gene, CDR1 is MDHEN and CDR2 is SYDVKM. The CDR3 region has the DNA TGTGCCAGCAGTTTAAGGGGTGGCGGGACGAGGAACGAGCAGTACTTC. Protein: CASSLRGGGTRNEQYF.

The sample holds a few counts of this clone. CDR3 sequence reads: CASSRELLAGGPDEQFF. CDR3 coding DNA: TGTGCCAGCAGCAGAGAACTCCTAGCGGGAGGGCCCGATGAGCAGTTCTTC. This sequence joins TRBV5-4 and TRBJ2-1, with 12 bases lining up with TRBD2. The V gene end was trimmed by 4 bases and the J gene end by 8 bases; junction bases not matched to a gene: 13. Per germline, CDR1 SGHNT and CDR2 YYREEE (reference sequence). The CDR3 spans 17 residues.

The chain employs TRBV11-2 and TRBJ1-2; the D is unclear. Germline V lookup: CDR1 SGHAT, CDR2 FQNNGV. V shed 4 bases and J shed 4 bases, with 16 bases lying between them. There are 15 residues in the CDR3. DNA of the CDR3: TGTGCCAGCAGCTCGGGCGTTAGGTTGGGCTATGGCTACACCTTC. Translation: CASSSGVRLGYGYTF.

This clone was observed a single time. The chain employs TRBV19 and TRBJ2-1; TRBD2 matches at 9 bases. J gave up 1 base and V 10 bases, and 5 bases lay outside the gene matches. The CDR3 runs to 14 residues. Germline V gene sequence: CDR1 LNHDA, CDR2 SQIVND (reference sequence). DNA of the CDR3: TGTGCCACCTCAGCGGGAGGTTCCTACAATGAGCAGTTCTTC. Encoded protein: CATSAGGSYNEQFF.

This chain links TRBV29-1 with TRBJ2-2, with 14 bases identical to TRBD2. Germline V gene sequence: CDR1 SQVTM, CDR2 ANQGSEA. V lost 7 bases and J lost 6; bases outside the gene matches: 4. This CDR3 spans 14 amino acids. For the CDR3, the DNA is TGCAGCGGGGGACTAGCGGGAGTGTCCGGGGAGCTGTTTTTT. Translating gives CSGGLAGVSGELFF.

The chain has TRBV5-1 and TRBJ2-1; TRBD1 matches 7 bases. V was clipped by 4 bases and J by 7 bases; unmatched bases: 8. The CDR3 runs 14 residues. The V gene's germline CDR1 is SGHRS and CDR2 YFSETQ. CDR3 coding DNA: TGCGCCAGCAGCCCTGACAGGGTGGGTAATGAGCAGTTCTTC. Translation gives CASSPDRVGNEQFF.

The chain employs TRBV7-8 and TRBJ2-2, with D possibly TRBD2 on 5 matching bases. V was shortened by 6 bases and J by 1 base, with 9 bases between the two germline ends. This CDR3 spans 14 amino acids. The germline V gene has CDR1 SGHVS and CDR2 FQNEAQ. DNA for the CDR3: TGTGCCAGCAGGGACTCTTTGAACACCGGGGAGCTGTTTTTT. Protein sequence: CASRDSLNTGELFF.

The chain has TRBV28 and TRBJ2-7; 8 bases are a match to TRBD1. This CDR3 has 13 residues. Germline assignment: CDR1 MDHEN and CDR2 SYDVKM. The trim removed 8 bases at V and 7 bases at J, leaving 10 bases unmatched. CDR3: CASAQGAPTEQYF. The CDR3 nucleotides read TGTGCCAGCGCCCAGGGGGCCCCTACGGAGCAGTACTTC.

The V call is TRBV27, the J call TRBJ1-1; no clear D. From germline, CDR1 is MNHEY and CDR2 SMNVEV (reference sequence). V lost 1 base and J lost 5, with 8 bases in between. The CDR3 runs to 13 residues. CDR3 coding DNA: TGTGCCAGCAGTTTATATCCGAGGACTGAAGCTTTCTTT. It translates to CASSLYPRTEAFF.

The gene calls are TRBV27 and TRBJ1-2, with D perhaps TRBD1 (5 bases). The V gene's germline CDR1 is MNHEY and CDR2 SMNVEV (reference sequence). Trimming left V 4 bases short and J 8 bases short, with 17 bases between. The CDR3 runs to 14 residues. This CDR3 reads CASSSAEGYQGYTF. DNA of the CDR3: TGTGCCAGCAGTTCCGCCGAGGGGTATCAAGGCTACACCTTC.

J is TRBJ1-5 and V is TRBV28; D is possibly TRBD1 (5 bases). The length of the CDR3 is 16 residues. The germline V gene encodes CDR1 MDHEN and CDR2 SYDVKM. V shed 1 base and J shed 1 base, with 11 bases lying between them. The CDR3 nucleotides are TGTGCCAGCAGTTTATTGGGGGGAACCAGCAATCAGCCCCAGCATTTT. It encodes CASSLLGGTSNQPQHF.

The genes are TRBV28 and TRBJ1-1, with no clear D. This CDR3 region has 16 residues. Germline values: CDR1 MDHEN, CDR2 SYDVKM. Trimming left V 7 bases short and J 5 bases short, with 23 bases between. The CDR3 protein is CASISWEQYLETEAFF. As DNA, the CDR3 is TGTGCCAGCATCTCTTGGGAACAGTATTTGGAAACTGAAGCTTTCTTT.

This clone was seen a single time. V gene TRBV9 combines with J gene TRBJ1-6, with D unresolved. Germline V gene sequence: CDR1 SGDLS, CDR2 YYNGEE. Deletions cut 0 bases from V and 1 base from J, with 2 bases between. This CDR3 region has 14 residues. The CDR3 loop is CASSVESYNSPLHF. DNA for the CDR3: TGTGCCAGCAGCGTAGAGTCCTATAATTCACCCCTCCACTTT.

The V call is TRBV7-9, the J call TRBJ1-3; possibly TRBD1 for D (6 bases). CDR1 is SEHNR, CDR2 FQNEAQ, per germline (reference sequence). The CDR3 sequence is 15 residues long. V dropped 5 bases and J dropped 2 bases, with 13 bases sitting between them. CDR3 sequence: CASSIQQGAGNTIYF. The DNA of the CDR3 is TGTGCCAGCAGCATCCAACAGGGAGCTGGAAACACCATATATTTT.

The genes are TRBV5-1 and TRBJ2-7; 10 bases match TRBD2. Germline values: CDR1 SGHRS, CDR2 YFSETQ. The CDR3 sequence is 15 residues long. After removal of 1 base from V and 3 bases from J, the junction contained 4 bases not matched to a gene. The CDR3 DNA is TGCGCCAGCAGCTTGCCACTAGCGGGAAACTACGAGCAGTACTTC. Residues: CASSLPLAGNYEQYF. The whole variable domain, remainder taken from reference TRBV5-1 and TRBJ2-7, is KAGVTQTPRYLIKTRGQQVTLSCSPISGHRSVSWYQQTPGQGLQFLFEYFSETQRNKGNFPGRFSGRQFSNSRSEMNVSTLELGDSALYLCASSLPLAGNYEQYFGPGTRLTVT.

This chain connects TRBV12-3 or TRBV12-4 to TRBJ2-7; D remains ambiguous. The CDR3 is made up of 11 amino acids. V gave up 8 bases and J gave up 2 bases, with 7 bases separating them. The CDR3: CASSGTYEQYF. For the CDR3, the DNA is TGTGCCAGCTCTGGGACCTACGAGCAGTACTTC.